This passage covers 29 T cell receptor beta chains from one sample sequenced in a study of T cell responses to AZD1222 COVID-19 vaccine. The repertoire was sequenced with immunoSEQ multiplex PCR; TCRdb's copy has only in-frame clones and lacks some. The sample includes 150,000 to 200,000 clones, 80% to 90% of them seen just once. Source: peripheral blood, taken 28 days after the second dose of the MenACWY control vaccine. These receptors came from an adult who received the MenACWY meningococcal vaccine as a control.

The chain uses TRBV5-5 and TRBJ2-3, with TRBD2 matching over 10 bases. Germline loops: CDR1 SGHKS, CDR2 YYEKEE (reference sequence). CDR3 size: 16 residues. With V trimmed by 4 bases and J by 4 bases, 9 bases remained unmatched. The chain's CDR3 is CASSNLGLAGADTQYF. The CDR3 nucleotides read TGTGCCAGCAGCAACCTGGGGCTAGCGGGAGCAGATACGCAGTATTTT.

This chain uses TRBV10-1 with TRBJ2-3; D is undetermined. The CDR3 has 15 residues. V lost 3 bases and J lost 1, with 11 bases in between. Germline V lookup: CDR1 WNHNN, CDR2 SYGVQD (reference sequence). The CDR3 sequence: CASSETSVGTDTQYF. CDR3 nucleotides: TGCGCCAGCAGTGAAACATCAGTAGGCACAGATACGCAGTATTTT.

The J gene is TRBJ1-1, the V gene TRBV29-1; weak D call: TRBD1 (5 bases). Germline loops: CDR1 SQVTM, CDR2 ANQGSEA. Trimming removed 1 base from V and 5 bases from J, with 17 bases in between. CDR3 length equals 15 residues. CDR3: CSVEGVGGLDTEAFF. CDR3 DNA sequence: TGCAGCGTTGAAGGAGTCGGGGGATTGGATACTGAAGCTTTCTTT.

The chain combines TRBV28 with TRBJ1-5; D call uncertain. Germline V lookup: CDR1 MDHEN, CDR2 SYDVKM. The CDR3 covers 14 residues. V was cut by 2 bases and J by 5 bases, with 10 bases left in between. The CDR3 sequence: CASSLGWGDQPQHF. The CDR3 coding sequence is TGTGCCAGCAGTTTAGGTTGGGGTGATCAGCCCCAGCATTTT.

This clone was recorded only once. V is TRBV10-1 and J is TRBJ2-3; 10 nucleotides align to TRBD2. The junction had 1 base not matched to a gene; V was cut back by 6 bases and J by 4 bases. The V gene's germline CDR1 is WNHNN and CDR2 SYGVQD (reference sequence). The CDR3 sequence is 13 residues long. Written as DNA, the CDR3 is TGCGCCAGCAGAGCGGGAGGGGCAGATACGCAGTATTTT. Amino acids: CASRAGGADTQYF.

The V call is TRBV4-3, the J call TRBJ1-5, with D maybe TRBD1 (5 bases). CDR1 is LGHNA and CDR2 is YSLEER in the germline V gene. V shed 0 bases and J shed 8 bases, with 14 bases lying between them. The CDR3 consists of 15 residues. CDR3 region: CASSQDVRGGEPQHF. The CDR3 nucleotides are TGCGCCAGCAGCCAAGATGTAAGAGGAGGGGAGCCCCAGCATTTT.

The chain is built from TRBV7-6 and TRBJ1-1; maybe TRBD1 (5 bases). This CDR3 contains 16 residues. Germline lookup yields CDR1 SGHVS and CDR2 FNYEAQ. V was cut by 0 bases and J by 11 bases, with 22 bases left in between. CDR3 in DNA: TGTGCCAGCAGCTTAGCGAACCCCAGGGTGGGGGGGGTCGCTTTCTTT. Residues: CASSLANPRVGGVAFF.

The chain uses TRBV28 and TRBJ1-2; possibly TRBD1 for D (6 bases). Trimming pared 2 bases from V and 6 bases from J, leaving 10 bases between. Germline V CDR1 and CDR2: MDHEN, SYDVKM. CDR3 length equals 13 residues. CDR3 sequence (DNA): TGTGCCAGCAGTTTAGACAGGTGGGATGGCTACACCTTC. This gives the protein CASSLDRWDGYTF.

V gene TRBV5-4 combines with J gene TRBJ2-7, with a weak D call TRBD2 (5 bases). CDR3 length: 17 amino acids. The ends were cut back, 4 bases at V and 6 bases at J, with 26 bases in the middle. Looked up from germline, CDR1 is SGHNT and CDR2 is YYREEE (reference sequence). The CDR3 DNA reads TGTGCCAGCAGCCCAAACGGTGTAAGCGGTCTGACACCCGAGCAGTACTTC. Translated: CASSPNGVSGLTPEQYF.

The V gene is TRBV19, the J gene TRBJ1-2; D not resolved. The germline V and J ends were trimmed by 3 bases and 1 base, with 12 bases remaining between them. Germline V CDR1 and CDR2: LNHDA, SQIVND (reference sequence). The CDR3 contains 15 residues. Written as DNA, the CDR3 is TGTGCCAGTAGTATTGCCACCCTGGGTAACTATGGCTACACCTTC. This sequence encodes CASSIATLGNYGYTF.

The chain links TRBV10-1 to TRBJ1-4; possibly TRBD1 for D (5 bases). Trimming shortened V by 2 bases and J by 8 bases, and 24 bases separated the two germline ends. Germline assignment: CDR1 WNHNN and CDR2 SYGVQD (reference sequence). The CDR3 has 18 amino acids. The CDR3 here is CASSEVGGYEWYKEKLFF. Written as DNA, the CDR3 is TGCGCCAGCAGTGAGGTGGGGGGTTATGAGTGGTATAAGGAAAAACTGTTTTTT.

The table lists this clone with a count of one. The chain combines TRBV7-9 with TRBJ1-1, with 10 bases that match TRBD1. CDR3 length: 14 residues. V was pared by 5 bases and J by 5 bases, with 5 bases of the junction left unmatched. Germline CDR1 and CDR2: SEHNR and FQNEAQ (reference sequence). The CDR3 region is CASSPGQGETEAFF. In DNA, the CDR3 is TGTGCCAGCAGCCCTGGACAGGGGGAAACTGAAGCTTTCTTT.

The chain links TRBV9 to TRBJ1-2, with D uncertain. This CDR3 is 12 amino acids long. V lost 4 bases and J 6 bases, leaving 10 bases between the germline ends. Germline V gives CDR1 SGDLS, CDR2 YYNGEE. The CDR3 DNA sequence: TGTGCCAGCAGCTCCCCTCTGAATGGCTACACCTTC. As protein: CASSSPLNGYTF. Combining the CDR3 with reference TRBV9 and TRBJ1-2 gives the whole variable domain DSGVTQTPKHLITATGQRVTLRCSPRSGDLSVYWYQQSLDQGLQFLIQYYNGEERAKGNILERFSAQQFPDLHSELNLSSLELGDSALYFCASSSPLNGYTFGSGTRLTVV.

The CDR3 protein is CASSNLRTDTEAFF. CDR3 bases: TGTGCCAGTAGTAATTTAAGGACAGATACTGAAGCTTTCTTT. The chain combines TRBV19 with TRBJ1-1; tentative D call: TRBD1 (6 bases). The V end was cut by 4 bases, the J end by 5 bases, with 14 bases between. Per the germline V gene, CDR1 is LNHDA and CDR2 is SQIVND (reference sequence). The CDR3 length is 14 residues.

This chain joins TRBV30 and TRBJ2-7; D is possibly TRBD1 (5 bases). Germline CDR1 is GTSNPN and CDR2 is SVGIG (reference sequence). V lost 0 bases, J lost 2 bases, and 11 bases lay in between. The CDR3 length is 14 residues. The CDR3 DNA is TGTGCCTGGAGTGTTTCCCCAGGGCCCTACGAGCAGTACTTC. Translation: CAWSVSPGPYEQYF.

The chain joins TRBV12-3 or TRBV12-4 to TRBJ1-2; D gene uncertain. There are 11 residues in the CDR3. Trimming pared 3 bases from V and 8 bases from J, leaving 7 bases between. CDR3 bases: TGTGCCAGCAGTTTCGAGGGCGGCTACACCTTC. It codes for CASSFEGGYTF.

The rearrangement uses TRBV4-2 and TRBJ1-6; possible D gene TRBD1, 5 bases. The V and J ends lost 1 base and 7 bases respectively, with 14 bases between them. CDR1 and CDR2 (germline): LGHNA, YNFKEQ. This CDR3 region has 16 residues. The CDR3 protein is CASSQGPGIQNSPLHF. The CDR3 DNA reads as TGTGCCAGCAGCCAAGGCCCAGGGATCCAGAATTCACCCCTCCACTTT.

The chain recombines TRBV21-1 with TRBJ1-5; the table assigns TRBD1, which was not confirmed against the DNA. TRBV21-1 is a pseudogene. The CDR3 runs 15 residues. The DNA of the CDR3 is TGTGCCAGCAGCACGAATTCTAGGGGAAATCAGCCCCAGCATTTT. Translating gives CASSTNSRGNQPQHF.

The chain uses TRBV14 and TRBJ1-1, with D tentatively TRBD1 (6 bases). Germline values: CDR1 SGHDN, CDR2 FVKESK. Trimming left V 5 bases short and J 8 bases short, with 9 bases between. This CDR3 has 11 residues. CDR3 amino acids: CASSRQEEAFF. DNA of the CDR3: TGTGCCAGCAGCAGACAGGAGGAAGCTTTCTTT.

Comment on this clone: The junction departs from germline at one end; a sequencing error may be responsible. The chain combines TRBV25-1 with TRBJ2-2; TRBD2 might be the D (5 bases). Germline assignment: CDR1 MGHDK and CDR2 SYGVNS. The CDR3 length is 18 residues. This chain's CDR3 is CASTETRTSGLDTGELFF. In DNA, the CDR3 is TGTGCCAGCACTGAAACTAGGACGTCCGGTCTGGACACCGGGGAGCTGTTTTTT.

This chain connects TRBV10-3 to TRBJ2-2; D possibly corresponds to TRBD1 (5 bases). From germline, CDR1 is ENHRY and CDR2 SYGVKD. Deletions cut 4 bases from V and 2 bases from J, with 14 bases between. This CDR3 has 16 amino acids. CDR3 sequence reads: CAISGRGRENTGELFF. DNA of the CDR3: TGTGCCATCAGTGGAAGGGGCAGGGAAAACACCGGGGAGCTGTTTTTT.

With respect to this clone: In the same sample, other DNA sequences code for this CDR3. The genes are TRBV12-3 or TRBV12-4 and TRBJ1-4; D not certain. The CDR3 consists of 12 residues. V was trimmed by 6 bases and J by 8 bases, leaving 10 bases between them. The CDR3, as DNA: TGTGCCAGCAGCCCGGTAGGGGAAAAACTGTTTTTT. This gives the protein CASSPVGEKLFF.

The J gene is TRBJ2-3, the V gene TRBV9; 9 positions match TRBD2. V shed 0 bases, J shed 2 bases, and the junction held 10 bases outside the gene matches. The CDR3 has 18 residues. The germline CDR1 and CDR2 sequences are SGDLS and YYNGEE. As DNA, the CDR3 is TGTGCCAGCAGCGTAGGTCGTCTAGCGGGACGATCCACAGATACGCAGTATTTT. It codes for CASSVGRLAGRSTDTQYF.

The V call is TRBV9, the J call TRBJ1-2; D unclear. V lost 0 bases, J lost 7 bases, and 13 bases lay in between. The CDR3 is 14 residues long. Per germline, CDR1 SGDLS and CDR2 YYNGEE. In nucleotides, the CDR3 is TGTGCCAGCAGCGTAGGTGTGGTGGTTGCTGGCTACACCTTC. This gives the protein CASSVGVVVAGYTF.

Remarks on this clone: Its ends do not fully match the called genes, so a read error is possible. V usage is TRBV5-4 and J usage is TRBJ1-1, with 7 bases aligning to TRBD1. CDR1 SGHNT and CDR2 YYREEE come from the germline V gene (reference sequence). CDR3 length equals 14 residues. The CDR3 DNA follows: TGTGCCAGCACCTTGGGCAGGGGGGAGACTGAAGCTTTCTTT. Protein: CASTLGRGETEAFF.

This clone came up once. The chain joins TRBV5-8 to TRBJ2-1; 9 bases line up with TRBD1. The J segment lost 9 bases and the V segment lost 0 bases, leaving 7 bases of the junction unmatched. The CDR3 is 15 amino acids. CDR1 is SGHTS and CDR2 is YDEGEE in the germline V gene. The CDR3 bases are TGTGCCAGCAGCTTGGTACAGGGGGCTTTCGGTGAGCAGTTCTTC. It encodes CASSLVQGAFGEQFF. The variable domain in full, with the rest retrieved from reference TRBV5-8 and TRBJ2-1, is EAGVTQSPTHLIKTRGQQATLRCSPISGHTSVYWYQQALGLGLQFLLWYDEGEERNRGNFPPRFSGRQFPNYSSELNVNALELEDSALYLCASSLVQGAFGEQFFGPGTRLTVL.

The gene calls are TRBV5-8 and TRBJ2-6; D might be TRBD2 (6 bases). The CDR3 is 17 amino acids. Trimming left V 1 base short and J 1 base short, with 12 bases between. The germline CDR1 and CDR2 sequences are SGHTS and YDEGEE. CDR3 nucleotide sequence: TGTGCCAGCAGCTTGTGGGGGGTAGTGTCTGGGGCCAACGTCCTGACTTTC. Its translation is CASSLWGVVSGANVLTF.

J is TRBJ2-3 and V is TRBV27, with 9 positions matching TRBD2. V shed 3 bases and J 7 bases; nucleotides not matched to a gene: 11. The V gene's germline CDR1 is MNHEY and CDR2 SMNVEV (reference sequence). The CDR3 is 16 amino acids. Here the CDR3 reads CASSFGGRAHLNTQYF. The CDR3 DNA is TGTGCCAGCAGTTTCGGCGGGAGGGCCCACCTTAATACGCAGTATTTT.

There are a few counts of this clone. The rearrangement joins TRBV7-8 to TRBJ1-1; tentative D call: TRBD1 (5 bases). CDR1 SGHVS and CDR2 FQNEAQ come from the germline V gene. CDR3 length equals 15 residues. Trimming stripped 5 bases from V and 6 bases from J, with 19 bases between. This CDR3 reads CASSPIASRGPEAFF. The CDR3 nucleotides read TGTGCCAGCAGCCCCATCGCTAGTAGGGGACCTGAAGCTTTCTTT.